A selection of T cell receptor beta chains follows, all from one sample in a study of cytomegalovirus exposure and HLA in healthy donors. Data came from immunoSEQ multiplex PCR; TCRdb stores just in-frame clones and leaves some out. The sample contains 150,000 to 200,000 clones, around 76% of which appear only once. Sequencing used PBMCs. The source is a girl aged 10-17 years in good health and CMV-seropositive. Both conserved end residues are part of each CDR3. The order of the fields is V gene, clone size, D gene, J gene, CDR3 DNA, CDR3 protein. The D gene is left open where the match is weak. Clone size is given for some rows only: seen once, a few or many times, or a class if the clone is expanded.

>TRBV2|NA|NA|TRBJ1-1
TGTGCCAGCCTAAGGGGGAGGGGTGGCACTGAAGCTTTCTTT
CASLRGRGGTEAFF
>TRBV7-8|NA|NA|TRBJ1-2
TGTGCCAGCAGCTTAGCCGTTAGTCGGACTGCCGGCTACACCTTC
CASSLAVSRTAGYTF
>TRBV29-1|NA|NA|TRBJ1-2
TGCAGCGTTGAGCAGCGAGGGCAGGGGAACTATGGCTACACCTTC
CSVEQRGQGNYGYTF
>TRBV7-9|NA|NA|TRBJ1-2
TGTGCCAGCAGGACGGCGGGGCTCGATGGCTACACCTTC
CASRTAGLDGYTF
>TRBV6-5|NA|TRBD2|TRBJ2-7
TGTGCCAGCAAAGGTCTGAGCGGGGGTTCCTACGAGCAGTACTTC
CASKGLSGGSYEQYF
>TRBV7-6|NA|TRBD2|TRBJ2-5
TGTGCCAGCAGCGGAGGACTAGCGGGAGGAGAGACCCAGTACTTC
CASSGGLAGGETQYF
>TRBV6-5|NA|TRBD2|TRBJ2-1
TGTGCCAGCAGTAAGAGCGGGGTGGTCTATGGTGAGCAGTTCTTC
CASSKSGVVYGEQFF
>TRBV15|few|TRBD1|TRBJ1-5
TGTGCCACCAGCAGGGACAGGGCCATTAGCAATCAGCCCCAGCATTTT
CATSRDRAISNQPQHF
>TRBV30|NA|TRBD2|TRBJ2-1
TGTGCCTGGACTAGCGGCACCTACAATGAGCAGTTCTTC
CAWTSGTYNEQFF
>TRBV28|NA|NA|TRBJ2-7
TGTGCCAGCAGTTCTCGAGGGGGGGCGGGAGACCCTCGACTAGTCTACGAGCAGTACTTC
CASSSRGGAGDPRLVYEQYF
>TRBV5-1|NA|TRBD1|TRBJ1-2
TGCGCCAGCAGCCCCGCTGACAGGGATGGCTACACCTTC
CASSPADRDGYTF
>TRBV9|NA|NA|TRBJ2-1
TGTGCCAGCAGCGTAGAGGTCGGGGTCTCCTACAATGAGCAGTTCTTC
CASSVEVGVSYNEQFF
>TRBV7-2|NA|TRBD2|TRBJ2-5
TGTGCCAGCAGCTGGCCTGTGGGCGGGGGTTACCAAGAGACCCAGTACTTC
CASSWPVGGGYQETQYF
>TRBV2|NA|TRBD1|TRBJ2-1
TGTGCCAGCAGGTCCGACGGACAGGGAGGTGAGCAGTTCTTC
CASRSDGQGGEQFF
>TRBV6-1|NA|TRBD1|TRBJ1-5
TGTGCCAGCAGTGACCGGACAGGGGGCTTGAGCAATCAGCCCCAGCATTTT
CASSDRTGGLSNQPQHF
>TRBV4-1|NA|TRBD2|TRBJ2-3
TGCGCCAGCAGCCAAGACCCCAGCGGGAGTCTTACAGATACGCAGTATTTT
CASSQDPSGSLTDTQYF
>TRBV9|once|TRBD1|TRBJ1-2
TGTGCCAGCAGCGTCCGTGGACAGGTGGACGGCTACACCTTC
CASSVRGQVDGYTF
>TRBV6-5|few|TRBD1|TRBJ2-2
TGTGCCAGCGCCACAGGGGACACCGGGGAGCTGTTTTTT
CASATGDTGELFF
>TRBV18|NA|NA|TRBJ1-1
TGTGCCAGCTCGACCCTAGGGGATGGGGACACTGAAGCTTTCTTT
CASSTLGDGDTEAFF
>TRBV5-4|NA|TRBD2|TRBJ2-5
TGTGCCACCCGGGAGGAGCCGGGCGGGAGTTTAGAGACCCAGTACTTC
CATREEPGGSLETQYF
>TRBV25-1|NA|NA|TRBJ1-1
TGTGCCAGCAGTCGACACGAGGGTGGACCTGAAGCTTTCTTT
CASSRHEGGPEAFF
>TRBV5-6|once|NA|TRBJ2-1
TGTGCCAGCAGCTTGGGTCTAGGGGACAATGAGCAGTTCTTC
CASSLGLGDNEQFF
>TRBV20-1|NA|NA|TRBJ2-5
TGCAGTGCTAGAAGTAGCGGGACCCAGTACTTC
CSARSSGTQYF
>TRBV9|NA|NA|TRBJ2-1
TGTGCCAGCAGCGCTAACGGGGGTGAGCAGTTCTTC
CASSANGGEQFF
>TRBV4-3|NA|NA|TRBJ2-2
TGCGCCAGCAGCCAAGATCGTACGGGCGGGGAGCTGTTTTTT
CASSQDRTGGELFF
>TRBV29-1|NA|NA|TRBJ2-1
TGCAGCGTCAGGGTCAATGAGCAGTTCTTC
CSVRVNEQFF
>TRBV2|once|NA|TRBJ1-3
TGTGCCAGCAGTTGGGCCAGGGAACAAGTGACCATATATTTT
CASSWAREQVTIYF
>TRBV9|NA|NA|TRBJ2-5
TGTGCCAGCAGCGTACTATCGGCTGGGGGGGAGACCCAGTACTTC
CASSVLSAGGETQYF
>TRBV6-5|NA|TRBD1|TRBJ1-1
TGTGCCAGCAGTTACGGGGTCCAGGGGGGAGCTTTCTTT
CASSYGVQGGAFF
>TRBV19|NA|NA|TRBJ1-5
TGTGCCAGTAGTATTAGGGGACAGCCCCAGCATTTT
CASSIRGQPQHF
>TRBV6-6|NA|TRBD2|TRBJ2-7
TGTGCCAGCAGTTACTCGCGGGGGGGGACCTACGAGCAGTACTTC
CASSYSRGGTYEQYF
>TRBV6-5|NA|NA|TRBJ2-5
TGTGCCAGCAGTTACCCCGGGGAGACCCAGTACTTC
CASSYPGETQYF
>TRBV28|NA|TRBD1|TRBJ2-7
TGTGCCAGCAGTCCAGACAGGGGGCGACGCTACGAGCAGTACTTC
CASSPDRGRRYEQYF
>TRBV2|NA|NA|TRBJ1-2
TGTGCCAGCCCAAGGACAGACGGATCCTATGGCTACACCTTC
CASPRTDGSYGYTF
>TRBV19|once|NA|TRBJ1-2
TGTGCCAGTAGTATAAGGGACAAGAACTATGGCTACACCTTC
CASSIRDKNYGYTF
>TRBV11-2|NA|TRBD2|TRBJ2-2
TGTGCCAGCAGCCGATGGACTAGTCCCGCCGGGGAGCTGTTTTTT
CASSRWTSPAGELFF
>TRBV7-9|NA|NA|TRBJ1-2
TGTGCCAGCAGCCCAATCGGGGTCAGGTTAGATTATGGCTACACCTTC
CASSPIGVRLDYGYTF
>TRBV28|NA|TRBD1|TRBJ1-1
TGTGCCAGCAGTTTAACCACAGGGGTCTGGACTTTCTTT
CASSLTTGVWTFF
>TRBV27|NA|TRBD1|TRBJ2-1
TGTGCCAGCAGTTTTCGCGGGACAGGGGGCAATGAGCAGTTCTTC
CASSFRGTGGNEQFF
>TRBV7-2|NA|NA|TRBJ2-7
TGTGCCAGCAGCCCTCCCAGCAGGCGCGAGCAGTACTTC
CASSPPSRREQYF
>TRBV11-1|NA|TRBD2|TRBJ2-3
TGTGCCAGCAGCTGGGGACGGACTAGGACAGATACGCAGTATTTT
CASSWGRTRTDTQYF
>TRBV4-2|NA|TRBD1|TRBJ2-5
TGTGCCAGCAGCCACCCCATTGGGACAGGTGAAGGAGAGACCCAGTACTTC
CASSHPIGTGEGETQYF
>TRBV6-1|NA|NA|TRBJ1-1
TGTGCCAGCAGTGAATCGGGGTTGGACACTGAAGCTTTCTTT
CASSESGLDTEAFF
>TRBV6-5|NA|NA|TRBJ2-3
TGTGCCAGCAGTTACTCAGAGGATCAAGCAGCAGATACGCAGTATTTT
CASSYSEDQAADTQYF
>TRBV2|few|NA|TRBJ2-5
TGTGCCAGCAGTGTAGAAGAGACCCAGTACTTC
CASSVEETQYF
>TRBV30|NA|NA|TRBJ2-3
TGTGCCTGGAGGCGACAGGACCGCACAGATACGCAGTATTTT
CAWRRQDRTDTQYF
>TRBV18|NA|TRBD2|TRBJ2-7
TGTGCCAGCTCAGGGGCTAGCGGGCGTTCCTACGAGCAGTACTTC
CASSGASGRSYEQYF
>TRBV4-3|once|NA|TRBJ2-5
TGCGCCAGCAGCCAAGATCTGGGGACTTTCCAAGAGACCCAGTACTTC
CASSQDLGTFQETQYF
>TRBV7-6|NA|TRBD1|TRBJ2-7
TGTGCCAGCAGCCCATATCCGGGACAGGCGTCCTACGAGCAGTACTTC
CASSPYPGQASYEQYF
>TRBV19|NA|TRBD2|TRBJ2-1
TGTGCCAGTAGTCTAGCGGGAGGTAACAATGAGCAGTTCTTC
CASSLAGGNNEQFF
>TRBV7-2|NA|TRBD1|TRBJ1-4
TGTGCCAGCAGCGTTTACAGGGGAGAAAAACTGTTTTTT
CASSVYRGEKLFF
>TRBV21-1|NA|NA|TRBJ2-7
TGTGCCAGCAGCAACCCACTAACCGTCCGGCTCTGGCAGTACTTC
CASSNPLTVRLWQYF
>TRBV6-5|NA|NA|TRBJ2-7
TGTGCCAGCAGGAGTCAGGGGAGCGACTACGAGCAGTACTTC
CASRSQGSDYEQYF
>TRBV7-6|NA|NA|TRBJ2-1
TGTGCCAGCAGCTTGGGTCTAGCGTATTACAATGAGCAGTTCTTC
CASSLGLAYYNEQFF
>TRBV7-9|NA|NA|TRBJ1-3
TGTGCCAGCAGCCGGGACACAAATGGAAACACCATATATTTT
CASSRDTNGNTIYF
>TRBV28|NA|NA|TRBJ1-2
TGTGCCAGCATGAGGGAGGCTGGGATCTATGGCTACACCTTC
CASMREAGIYGYTF
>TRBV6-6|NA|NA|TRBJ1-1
TGTGCCAGCAGGGCTGGAGGGAACACTGAAGCTTTCTTT
CASRAGGNTEAFF